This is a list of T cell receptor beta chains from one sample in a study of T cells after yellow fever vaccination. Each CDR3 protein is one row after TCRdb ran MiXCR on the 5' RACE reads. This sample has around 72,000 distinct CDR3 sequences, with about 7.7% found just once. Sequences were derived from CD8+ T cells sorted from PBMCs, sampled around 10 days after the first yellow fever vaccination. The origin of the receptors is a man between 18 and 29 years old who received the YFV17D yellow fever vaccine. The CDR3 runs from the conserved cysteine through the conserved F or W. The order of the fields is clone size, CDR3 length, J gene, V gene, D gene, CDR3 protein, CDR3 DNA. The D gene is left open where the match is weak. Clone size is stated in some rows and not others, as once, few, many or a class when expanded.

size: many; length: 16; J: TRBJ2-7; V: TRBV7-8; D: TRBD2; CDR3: CASSGTSGGFSYEQYF; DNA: TGTGCCAGCAGCGGCACTAGCGGGGGGTTCTCCTACGAGCAGTACTTC
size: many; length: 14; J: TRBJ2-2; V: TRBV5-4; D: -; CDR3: CASSLAVATGELFF; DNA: TGTGCCAGCAGCTTGGCGGTGGCCACCGGGGAGCTGTTTTTT
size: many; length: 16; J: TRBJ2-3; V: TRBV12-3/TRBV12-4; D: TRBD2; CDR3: CASSDLAGISTDTQYF; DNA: TGTGCCAGCAGTGATCTAGCGGGGATTAGCACAGATACGCAGTATTTT
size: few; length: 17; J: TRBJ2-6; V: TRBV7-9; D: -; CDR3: CASSARLSNSGANVLTF; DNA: TGTGCCAGCAGCGCAAGACTGAGTAACTCTGGGGCCAACGTCCTGACTTTC
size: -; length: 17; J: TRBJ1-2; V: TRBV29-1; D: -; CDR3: CSVEVVNLGRSRYGYTF; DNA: TGCAGCGTTGAAGTCGTAAACTTGGGCAGGTCAAGATATGGCTACACCTTC
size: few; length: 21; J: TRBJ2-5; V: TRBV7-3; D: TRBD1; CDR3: CASSISRDRDRVNFVGETQYF; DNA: TGTGCCAGCAGCATAAGTCGGGATCGGGACAGGGTTAATTTTGTAGGAGAGACCCAGTACTTC
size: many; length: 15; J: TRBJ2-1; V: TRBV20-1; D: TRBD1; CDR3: CSATYPGQGVEEQFF; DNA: TGCAGTGCCACCTACCCGGGACAGGGGGTAGAGGAGCAGTTCTTC
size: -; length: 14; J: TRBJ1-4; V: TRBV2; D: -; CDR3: CASRGGQKNEKLFF; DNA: TGTGCCAGCCGGGGAGGACAGAAGAATGAAAAACTGTTTTTT
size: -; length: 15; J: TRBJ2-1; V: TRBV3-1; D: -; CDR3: CACSQGTTSYNEQFF; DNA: TGTGCCTGCAGCCAAGGGACCACTTCATACAATGAGCAGTTCTTC
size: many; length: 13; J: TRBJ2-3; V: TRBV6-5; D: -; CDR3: CASTEGGGVTQYF; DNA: TGTGCCAGCACCGAGGGGGGGGGTGTCACGCAGTATTTT
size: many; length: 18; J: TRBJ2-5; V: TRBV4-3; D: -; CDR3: CASSQDEWGRVGRETQYF; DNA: TGCGCCAGCAGCCAAGATGAATGGGGGCGAGTAGGTCGAGAGACCCAGTACTTC
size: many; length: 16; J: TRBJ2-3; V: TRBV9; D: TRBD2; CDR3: CASSGRSGGATDTQYF; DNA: TGTGCCAGCAGCGGCCGGAGCGGGGGGGCGACAGATACGCAGTATTTT
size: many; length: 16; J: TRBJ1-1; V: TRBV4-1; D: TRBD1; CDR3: CASSQEPGGMFTEAFF; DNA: TGCGCCAGCAGCCAAGAACCAGGGGGGATGTTCACTGAAGCTTTCTTT
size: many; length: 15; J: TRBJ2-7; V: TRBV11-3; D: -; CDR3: CASSIFAGDSYEQYF; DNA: TGTGCCAGCAGCATCTTCGCAGGGGATTCCTACGAGCAGTACTTC
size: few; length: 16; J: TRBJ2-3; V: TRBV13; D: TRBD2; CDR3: CASSTQGDYAEGTQYF; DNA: TGTGCCAGCAGCACCCAAGGGGACTACGCAGAGGGGACGCAGTATTTT
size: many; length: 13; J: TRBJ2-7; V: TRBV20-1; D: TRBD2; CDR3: CSGASGDLYEQYF; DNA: TGCAGTGGGGCTAGCGGGGACCTCTACGAGCAGTACTTC
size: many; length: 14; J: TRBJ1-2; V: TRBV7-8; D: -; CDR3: CASSLDPDSYGYTF; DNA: TGTGCCAGCAGCTTGGATCCGGACAGTTATGGCTACACCTTC
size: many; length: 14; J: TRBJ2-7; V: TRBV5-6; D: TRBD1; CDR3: CASSTGGGLGEQYF; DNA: TGTGCCAGCAGCACAGGGGGTGGACTGGGCGAGCAGTACTTC
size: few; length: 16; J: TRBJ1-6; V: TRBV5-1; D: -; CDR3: CASSPNAGQTTSPLHF; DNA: TGCGCCAGCAGCCCCAACGCCGGACAGACTACATCACCCCTCCACTTT
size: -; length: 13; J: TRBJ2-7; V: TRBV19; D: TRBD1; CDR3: CASSSTGGYEQYF; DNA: TGTGCCAGTAGTAGCACAGGGGGCTACGAGCAGTACTTC
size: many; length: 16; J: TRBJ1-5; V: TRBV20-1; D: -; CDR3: CSARDGTGPSNQPQHF; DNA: TGCAGTGCTAGAGACGGGACGGGCCCTAGCAATCAGCCCCAGCATTTT
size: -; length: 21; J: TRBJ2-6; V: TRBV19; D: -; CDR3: CASSSDGESAGPSAGANVLTF; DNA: TGTGCCAGTAGTTCGGACGGAGAGTCGGCGGGGCCCTCAGCTGGGGCCAACGTCCTGACTTTC
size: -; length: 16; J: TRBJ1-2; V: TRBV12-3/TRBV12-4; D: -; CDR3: CPSSSTWEAAVYGYTF; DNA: TGTCCCAGCAGCTCAACTTGGGAGGCCGCCGTCTATGGCTACACCTTC
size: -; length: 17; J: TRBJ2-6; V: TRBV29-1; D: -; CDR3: CSVEDLAGRHDANVLTF; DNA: TGCAGCGTTGAAGATTTAGCAGGGCGTCATGATGCCAACGTCCTGACTTTC
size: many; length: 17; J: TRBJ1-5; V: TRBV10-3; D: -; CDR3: CAISESEGSHFYQPQHF; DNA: TGTGCCATCAGTGAGTCCGAGGGGTCCCACTTCTATCAGCCCCAGCATTTT
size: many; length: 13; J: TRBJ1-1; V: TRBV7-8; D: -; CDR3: CASSFLRNTEAFF; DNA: TGTGCCAGCAGCTTTCTCAGGAACACTGAAGCTTTCTTT
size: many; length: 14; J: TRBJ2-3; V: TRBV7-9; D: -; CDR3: CASSSQGRTDTQYF; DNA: TGTGCCAGCAGCTCTCAGGGGCGCACAGATACGCAGTATTTT
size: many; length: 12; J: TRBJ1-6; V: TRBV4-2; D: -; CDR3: CASSQDGLPLHF; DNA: TGTGCCAGCAGCCAAGATGGTTTACCCCTCCACTTT
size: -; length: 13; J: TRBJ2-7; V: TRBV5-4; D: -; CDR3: CASSFRPSYEQYF; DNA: TGTGCCAGCAGCTTCCGACCCTCTTACGAGCAGTACTTC
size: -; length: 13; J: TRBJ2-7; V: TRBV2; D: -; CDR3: CASRRALADEQYF; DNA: TGTGCCAGCAGACGCGCGCTAGCTGACGAGCAGTACTTC
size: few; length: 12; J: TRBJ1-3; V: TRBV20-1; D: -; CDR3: CSARDRGNTIYF; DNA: TGCAGTGCTAGAGATCGGGGAAACACCATATATTTT
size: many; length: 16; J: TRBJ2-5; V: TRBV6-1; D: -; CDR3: CASSPETLSLQETQYF; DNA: TGTGCCAGCAGTCCGGAAACGCTTAGCCTCCAAGAGACCCAGTACTTC
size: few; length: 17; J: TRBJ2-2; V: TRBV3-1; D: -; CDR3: CASCQVLVGPNTGELFF; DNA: TGTGCCTCCTGCCAAGTATTGGTCGGGCCAAACACCGGGGAGCTGTTTTTT
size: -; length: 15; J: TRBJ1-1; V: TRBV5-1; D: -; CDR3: CASSLALTVNTEAFF; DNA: TGCGCCAGCAGCTTGGCCTTGACAGTGAACACTGAAGCTTTCTTT
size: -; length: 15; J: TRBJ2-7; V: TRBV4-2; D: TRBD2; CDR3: CASSQERGVSYEQYF; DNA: TGTGCCAGCAGCCAAGAGCGGGGGGTCTCCTACGAGCAGTACTTC
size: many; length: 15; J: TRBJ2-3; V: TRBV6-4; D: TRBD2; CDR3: CASSDSSGGADTQYF; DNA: TGTGCCAGCAGTGACTCTAGCGGGGGGGCAGATACGCAGTATTTT
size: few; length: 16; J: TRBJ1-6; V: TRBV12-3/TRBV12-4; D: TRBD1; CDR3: CASSPSRDSFFPPLHF; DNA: TGTGCCAGCAGTCCGAGTCGGGACAGCTTTTTTCCACCCCTCCACTTT
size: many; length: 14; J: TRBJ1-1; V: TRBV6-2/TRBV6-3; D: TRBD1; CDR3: CASSRGQGGTEAFF; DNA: TGTGCCAGCAGCCGTGGACAGGGAGGGACTGAAGCTTTCTTT
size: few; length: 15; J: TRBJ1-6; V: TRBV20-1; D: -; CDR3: CSARDLPQGRSPLHF; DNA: TGCAGTGCTAGAGATTTACCCCAGGGGCGGTCACCCCTCCACTTT
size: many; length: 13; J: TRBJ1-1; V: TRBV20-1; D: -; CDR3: CSASLPLNTEAFF; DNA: TGCAGTGCCTCTCTTCCTTTGAACACTGAAGCTTTCTTT
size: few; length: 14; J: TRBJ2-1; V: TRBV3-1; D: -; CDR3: CASSHSSANNEQFF; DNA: TGTGCCAGCAGCCATAGTTCCGCGAACAATGAGCAGTTCTTC
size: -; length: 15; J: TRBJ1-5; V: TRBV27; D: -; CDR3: CASSWGGGPNQPQHF; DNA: TGTGCCAGCAGTTGGGGCGGGGGACCTAATCAGCCCCAGCATTTT
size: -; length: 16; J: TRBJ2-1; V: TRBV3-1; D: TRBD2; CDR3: CASSQGSGGATKEQFF; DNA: TGTGCCAGCAGCCAAGGTAGCGGGGGGGCCACTAAAGAGCAGTTCTTC
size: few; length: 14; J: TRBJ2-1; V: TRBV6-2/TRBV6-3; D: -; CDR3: CASSFGLAYNEQFF; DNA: TGTGCCAGCAGTTTCGGACTGGCCTACAATGAGCAGTTCTTC
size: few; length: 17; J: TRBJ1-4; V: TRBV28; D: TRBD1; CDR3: CASSYPSSGQEEEKLFF; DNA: TGTGCCAGCAGTTACCCTTCGTCGGGACAGGAGGAGGAAAAACTGTTTTTT
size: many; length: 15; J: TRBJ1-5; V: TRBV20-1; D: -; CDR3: CSASPGEGPYHSQHF; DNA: TGCAGTGCTAGCCCCGGTGAGGGCCCCTATCATTCCCAGCATTTT
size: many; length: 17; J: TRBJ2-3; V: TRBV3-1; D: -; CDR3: CASSQDGTSRVTDTQYF; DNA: TGTGCCAGCAGCCAAGATGGAACTAGCAGGGTCACAGATACGCAGTATTTT
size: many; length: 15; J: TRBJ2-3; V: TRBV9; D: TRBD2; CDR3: CASSVEVAGADTQYF; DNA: TGTGCCAGCAGCGTAGAGGTAGCGGGGGCAGATACGCAGTATTTT